This T cell receptor beta chain was retrieved from a study of identical twins. Study conclusions and caveats: The study found excess low generation probability among twin-shared out-of-frame alpha sequences. Analyses based on zero insertions could be partly confounded by invariant MAIT and iNKT cells.

This clonotype was recorded at least ten times. Its specificity is not known. A universal primer site arose from template switching, and cDNA bore unique molecular identifiers. TCRdb re-analysed the 5' RACE reads in MiXCR, keeping a single row per CDR3 protein. The sample carries about 200,000 distinct CDR3 sequences, around a tenth recorded once. CDR3 size: 15 residues. Per germline, CDR1 DFQATT and CDR2 SNEGSKA (reference sequence). Trimming left V 1 base short and J 8 bases short, with 18 bases between. Among all donors, each was a healthy Caucasian. The sequence was obtained from a woman between 18 and 29 years old in good health. This sequence joins TRBV20-1 and TRBJ2-1; D not certain. Sample: memory (CD45RO+) T cells sorted from blood. The CDR3 protein is CSARGQRRFVDEQFF. The CDR3 coding sequence is TGCAGTGCTAGAGGCCAGCGTCGCTTTGTGGATGAGCAGTTCTTC.